This T cell receptor (beta chain) stems from a study of blood T cells in healthy people across ages (dated by TCRdb to about 2015). The study in broad terms: Template switching captured roughly one uniquely barcoded TCR beta cDNA molecule per two T cells in model experiments. The study measured age-related changes in TCR beta repertoire diversity using deep sequencing normalized with unique cDNA molecular identifiers. Four age groups were formed from the donors: young (average about 15 years), middle-aged (approximately 39), aged (around 68) and long-lived (about 80). For two donors (one aged 18 to 29 and one aged 80 or older), the study analyzed two additional independent replicas of 1 million unique cDNA reads from the same blood draw.

The study at large found these results: Total diversity estimates from one million sequenced T cells were considered lower bounds and underestimates. Because the CMV infection status of the donors was unknown, age-related changes in expanded clonotypes may potentially have been confounded. Observed TCR beta diversity per million T cells fell roughly linearly with age, and a significant reduction was already apparent by age about 43. Conclusive comparison of naive and antigen-experienced compartments was prevented by the profiling of bulk unsorted PBMCs. Observed TCR beta diversity correlated strongly with the percentage of naive T cells measured by flow cytometry. Compared with the aged group, the long-lived group had more naive CD4+ T cells, fewer expanded clones and increased TCR diversity, suggesting age selection.

Comment on this clonotype: Its antigen target is currently unknown. Per-nucleotide qualities are absent, and no much larger clonotype sits a single base away.

The CDR3 spans 16 residues, from the cysteine through the phenylalanine. Just CDR3 DNA is preserved here, 48 bases in frame from base 1. V has 4 bases trimmed and J has 7 bases trimmed; junction bases matching no gene number 9. The germline V gene supplies CDR1 SGHDT and CDR2 YYEEEE. Systemically healthy Caucasian individuals from Russia, roughly 40 in total and aged roughly 6 to 100 years, were included as donors. Approximately 11 milliliters of peripheral blood were drawn from each donor into EDTA-treated Vacutainer tubes. Ficoll-Paque density-gradient centrifugation was used to isolate PBMCs, with at least 7 million obtained per sample. Trizol reagent was used to extract total RNA from the PBMCs, yielding at least 6 micrograms per sample. For every donor, an aliquot of PBMCs went through flow cytometry to measure the percentages of naive CD45RAhigh/CD27high T cells. The method behind the library was 5' RACE. Data came from an Illumina HiSeq 2500. A second 7 to 11 cycle PCR used a sample-barcoded 5' primer and a J-beta primer mix. A template-switch 5' adaptor carrying 12 random nucleotides introduced a unique molecular identifier onto each TCR beta cDNA molecule. At least 2.5 million CDR3-containing paired-end reads were obtained from each sample. The Mint cDNA synthesis kit, primed by a TRBC-specific oligonucleotide, was used to synthesize first-strand cDNA from all RNA. Following uracil-DNA glycosylase treatment, a first 18-cycle PCR with universal primers M1SS and BC2_uni_R was performed on all cDNA. The study's own analysis went as follows. For normalization, 1 million high-quality reads were randomly selected from each sample, with every read carrying a distinct molecular identifier. Reads with shared molecular identifiers were discarded instead of being binned into consensus sequences. CDR3 identification, clonotype clustering and error correction used MiTCR with a Q25 quality threshold and the strictest error-elimination algorithm. A nonparametric unseen species model with Euler transformation was used to estimate a lower bound on total TCR beta diversity. TCRdb trimmed public reads at Q25 via fastp, called clones via MiXCR and kept in-frame beta chains. Rows are combined by CDR3 protein, so each entry shows the most common genes and DNA. TCRdb's processing, not the study's, gives the V and J calls here. The sample table lists around 990,000 distinct CDR3 sequences, roughly 24% of them with a count of one. The ten largest make up about 0.69% of the sample.

This sample was also put to use in a study of T cells of mothers and their children. Reported in the second study: Donors were nine systemically healthy Caucasian individuals: three mothers and their six children. cDNA synthesis used all of the extracted RNA, with roughly 1.5 ug of RNA in each 15 ul reaction. Sample barcodes and 2-4 random nucleotides were added via the M1S primer in the second PCR. More than 8 million TCR beta CDR3 reads were obtained from each mother, and roughly 3.1 million reads were obtained from each child. In both related and unrelated pairs, thymic selection shapes the output of TCR recombination in a similar way, with inherited differences having only a minor effect. Related mother-child pairs always showed normalized repertoire overlap that was slightly higher than in unrelated mother-child pairs, though the difference was never significant. With a sensitivity of approximately 92 clones per million clonotypes, no persistent microchimeric T cell clones were detected. The study used deep NGS to compare TCR beta repertoires of mothers and children, seeking features distinguishing related mother-child pairs from unrelated individuals. The mean age was 40 +/- 4 years for the mothers and approximately 11 +/- 4 years for the children. After adapter ligation with NEBNext reagents, the libraries were sequenced on Illumina HiSeq 2000 with 100+100 nt paired-end reads. To prevent cross-contamination, the mother and child libraries were prepared a month apart and were sequenced in separate runs. For each donor, between roughly 500,000 and 2,300,000 distinct TCR beta clonotypes were identified. Naive TCR beta clonotypes were estimated from low-frequency clonotypes matched to each donor's FACS-determined naive share, without sorting.

The clonotype originates from a girl aged 2 to 9 in good health. The receptor chain draws on TRBV5-6 and TRBJ2-3, with TRBD2 identical over 13 junction bases. Sequenced sample: blood. The CDR3 protein: CASSRGLAGSVNTQYF. The nucleotides are TGTGCCAGCAGCCGGGGACTAGCGGGGTCAGTAAATACGCAGTATTTT.